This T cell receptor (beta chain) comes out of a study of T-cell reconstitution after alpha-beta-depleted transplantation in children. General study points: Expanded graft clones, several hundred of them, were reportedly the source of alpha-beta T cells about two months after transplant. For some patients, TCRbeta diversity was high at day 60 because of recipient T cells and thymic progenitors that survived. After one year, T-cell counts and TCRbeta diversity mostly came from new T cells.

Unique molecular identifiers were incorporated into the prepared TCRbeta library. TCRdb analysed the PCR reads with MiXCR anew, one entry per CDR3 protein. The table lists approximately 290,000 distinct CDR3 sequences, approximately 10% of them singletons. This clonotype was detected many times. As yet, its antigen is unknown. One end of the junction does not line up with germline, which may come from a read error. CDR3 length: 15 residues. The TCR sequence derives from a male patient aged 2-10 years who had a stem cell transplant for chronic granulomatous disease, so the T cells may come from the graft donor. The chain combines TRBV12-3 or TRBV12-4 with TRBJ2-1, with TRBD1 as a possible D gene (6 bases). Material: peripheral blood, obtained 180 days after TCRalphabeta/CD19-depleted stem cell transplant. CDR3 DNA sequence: TGTGCCAGCAGCTTAGGGGGTAGCTCCTACAATGAGCAGTTCTTC. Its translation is CASSLGGSSYNEQFF.